This T cell receptor beta chain was identified during a study of T cells expressing NK-cell markers. UMI-tagged 5'RACE template switching yielded the TCR beta cDNA. Following a re-call of the 5' RACE reads, TCRdb has one entry per CDR3 protein and lacks DNA. The clone table shows thousands of distinct CDR3 sequences, with the ten largest holding approximately 60%. Looked up from germline, CDR1 is SGHRS and CDR2 is YFSETQ. The CDR3 is made up of 14 amino acids. On this clonotype itself: The antigen is not known.

Broader study findings: Among CD8+ T cells from several donors, dominant NKG2C+ clonotypes accounted for about 1.0-7.0%. The CD3+CD56-NKG2C+ fraction of a few donors was likewise dominated by these clonotypes.

What was sequenced was blood T cells: a sorted CD56 or NKG2C T cell subset, CD4+ or CD8+ T cells, or bulk PBMC T cells (not recorded which). The chain recombines TRBV5-1 with TRBJ2-3. This receptor was taken from a man aged 18 to 29 in good health. The CDR3 reads CASSLHGSTDTQYF. Variable domain in full (rest from reference TRBV5-1 and TRBJ2-3): KAGVTQTPRYLIKTRGQQVTLSCSPISGHRSVSWYQQTPGQGLQFLFEYFSETQRNKGNFPGRFSGRQFSNSRSEMNVSTLELGDSALYLCASSLHGSTDTQYFGPGTRLTVL.